This is a list of T cell receptor beta chains from one sample in a study of metastatic and nonmetastatic thyroid tumors. TCRdb re-called the PCR reads via MiXCR. The sample has approximately 32,000 clones; under 25% are singletons. Source material: tumor tissue. All receptors derive from a male donor with papillary thyroid cancer or a benign thyroid nodule (not recorded which). Some clones in this sample may be carry-over from other donors' samples. The CDR3 runs from the conserved cysteine through the conserved F or W. Each record gives: CDR3 protein, CDR3 DNA, clone size, J gene, V gene, D gene. A D gene is named only where the DNA matches it firmly. Expanded clones are given a class, and other clones once, few, many or no size at all.

CDR3aa: CASSLAQVGTAYEQYF
CDR3nt: TGTGCCAGCAGCTTAGCGCAAGTAGGGACAGCCTACGAGCAGTACTTC
abundance: medium-sized
j_gene: TRBJ2-7
v_gene: TRBV7-2
d_gene: TRBD1

CDR3aa: CASSLDEGRAGCGSTQYF
CDR3nt: TGTGCCAGCAGCTTAGATGAAGGGAGGGCGGGGTGTGGTAGTACGCAGTATTTT
abundance: once
j_gene: TRBJ2-3
v_gene: TRBV11-2
d_gene: TRBD2

CDR3aa: CASSPILDYEQYF
CDR3nt: TGTGCCAGCAGTCCCATCCTGGATTACGAGCAGTACTTC
abundance: many
j_gene: TRBJ2-7
v_gene: TRBV28
d_gene: .

CDR3aa: CASSQVISSADNEQFF
CDR3nt: TGTGCCAGCAGCCAAGTTATTTCTAGCGCCGACAATGAGCAGTTCTTC
abundance: .
j_gene: TRBJ2-1
v_gene: TRBV3-1
d_gene: .

CDR3aa: CASSRSPNQPQHF
CDR3nt: TGTGCCAGCAGCCGAAGTCCCAATCAGCCCCAGCATTTT
abundance: few
j_gene: TRBJ1-5
v_gene: TRBV7-2
d_gene: .

CDR3aa: CASTKIGGVYNEQFF
CDR3nt: TGTGCCAGCACCAAAATAGGGGGAGTTTACAATGAGCAGTTCTTC
abundance: many
j_gene: TRBJ2-1
v_gene: TRBV7-9
d_gene: .

CDR3aa: CASSQGRWSNYGYTF
CDR3nt: TGTGCCAGCAGCCAAGGGCGGTGGTCTAACTATGGCTACACCTTC
abundance: .
j_gene: TRBJ1-2
v_gene: TRBV3-1
d_gene: .

CDR3aa: CASSWTGGIHQPQHF
CDR3nt: TGTGCCAGCAGTTGGACAGGGGGAATTCATCAGCCCCAGCATTTT
abundance: many
j_gene: TRBJ1-5
v_gene: TRBV28
d_gene: TRBD1

CDR3aa: CASSETRLGYTF
CDR3nt: TGTGCCAGCAGTGAAACTCGACTTGGCTACACCTTC
abundance: many
j_gene: TRBJ1-2
v_gene: TRBV6-1
d_gene: .

CDR3aa: CASSKRGDGRIYEQYF
CDR3nt: TGTGCCAGTAGCAAAAGAGGAGACGGGAGAATCTACGAGCAGTACTTC
abundance: many
j_gene: TRBJ2-7
v_gene: TRBV19
d_gene: .

CDR3aa: CASSNPAEAFF
CDR3nt: TGTGCCAGCAGTAACCCCGCTGAAGCTTTCTTT
abundance: .
j_gene: TRBJ1-1
v_gene: TRBV6-2/TRBV6-3
d_gene: .

CDR3aa: CASSQDSSYNEQFF
CDR3nt: TGTGCCAGCAGCCAGGACAGCTCCTACAATGAGCAGTTCTTC
abundance: medium-sized
j_gene: TRBJ2-1
v_gene: TRBV6-1
d_gene: .

CDR3aa: CAWSPLDTPYEQYF
CDR3nt: TGTGCCTGGAGCCCCCTTGACACCCCCTACGAGCAGTACTTC
abundance: once
j_gene: TRBJ2-7
v_gene: TRBV30
d_gene: .

CDR3aa: CAGTRASGSLTYEQYF
CDR3nt: TGTGCCGGCACCCGGGCTAGCGGGAGTCTCACCTACGAGCAGTACTTC
abundance: once
j_gene: TRBJ2-7
v_gene: TRBV2
d_gene: TRBD2

CDR3aa: CAIGRDSNIQYF
CDR3nt: TGTGCCATCGGTCGGGACTCAAACATTCAGTACTTC
abundance: few
j_gene: TRBJ2-4
v_gene: TRBV10-3
d_gene: .

CDR3aa: CASSVEAGGVGTQYF
CDR3nt: TGTGCCAGCAGCGTAGAAGCGGGAGGGGTAGGGACCCAGTACTTC
abundance: many
j_gene: TRBJ2-5
v_gene: TRBV9
d_gene: TRBD2

CDR3aa: CASRSQGVTGELFF
CDR3nt: TGTGCCAGCAGGTCCCAGGGGGTAACCGGGGAGCTGTTTTTT
abundance: many
j_gene: TRBJ2-2
v_gene: TRBV6-1
d_gene: TRBD1

CDR3aa: CASSYVMREQYF
CDR3nt: TGTGCCAGCAGTTACGTTATGCGGGAGCAGTACTTC
abundance: .
j_gene: TRBJ2-7
v_gene: TRBV6-2/TRBV6-3
d_gene: .

CDR3aa: CASSPISDQPQHF
CDR3nt: TGTGCCAGCTCACCAATCAGCGATCAGCCCCAGCATTTT
abundance: many
j_gene: TRBJ1-5
v_gene: TRBV18
d_gene: .

CDR3aa: CAISELQGRQTQYF
CDR3nt: TGTGCCATCAGTGAGTTACAGGGGAGGCAGACCCAGTACTTC
abundance: many
j_gene: TRBJ2-5
v_gene: TRBV10-3
d_gene: .

CDR3aa: CASSFFSGQETQYF
CDR3nt: TGTGCCAGCAGCTTTTTTAGCGGACAAGAGACCCAGTACTTC
abundance: many
j_gene: TRBJ2-5
v_gene: TRBV5-6
d_gene: .

CDR3aa: CATSRTSWSEQFF
CDR3nt: TGTGCCACCAGCCGGACTAGCTGGTCTGAGCAGTTCTTC
abundance: many
j_gene: TRBJ2-1
v_gene: TRBV24-1
d_gene: TRBD2

CDR3aa: CASNRWQGDENQYF
CDR3nt: TGCGCCAGCAACCGTTGGCAGGGTGACGAGAACCAGTACTTC
abundance: .
j_gene: TRBJ2-5
v_gene: TRBV6-2/TRBV6-3
d_gene: .

CDR3aa: CASSPGTRHSPLHF
CDR3nt: TGTGCCAGCAGCCCCGGGACCCGTCATTCACCCCTCCACTTT
abundance: few
j_gene: TRBJ1-6
v_gene: TRBV6-1
d_gene: .

CDR3aa: CSARDIQGTDTQYF
CDR3nt: TGCAGTGCTAGAGATATCCAGGGGACAGATACGCAGTATTTT
abundance: many
j_gene: TRBJ2-3
v_gene: TRBV20-1
d_gene: .

CDR3aa: CATSDSRDGAQETQYF
CDR3nt: TGTGCCACCAGTGATTCCCGGGACGGGGCTCAAGAGACCCAGTACTTC
abundance: .
j_gene: TRBJ2-5
v_gene: TRBV24-1
d_gene: .

CDR3aa: CASSDRLMGAQFF
CDR3nt: TGTGCCAGCAGTGATCGTCTAATGGGCGCGCAGTTCTTC
abundance: few
j_gene: TRBJ2-1
v_gene: TRBV2
d_gene: .

CDR3aa: CASSTSTGTTSSGANVLTF
CDR3nt: TGTGCCAGCAGTACTTCAACCGGGACAACGAGCTCTGGGGCCAACGTCCTGACTTTC
abundance: .
j_gene: TRBJ2-6
v_gene: TRBV2
d_gene: .

CDR3aa: CASRLSGLSYEQYF
CDR3nt: TGTGCCAGCAGACTCAGCGGACTCTCCTACGAGCAGTACTTC
abundance: few
j_gene: TRBJ2-7
v_gene: TRBV27
d_gene: .

CDR3aa: CSVEPTQETQYF
CDR3nt: TGCAGCGTTGAGCCGACACAAGAGACCCAGTACTTC
abundance: many
j_gene: TRBJ2-5
v_gene: TRBV29-1
d_gene: .

CDR3aa: CASRQAGPAYEQYF
CDR3nt: TGTGCCAGCAGACAAGCGGGTCCTGCCTACGAGCAGTACTTC
abundance: medium-sized
j_gene: TRBJ2-7
v_gene: TRBV6-1
d_gene: .

CDR3aa: CASLLGGQGVGEQYF
CDR3nt: TGTGCCAGCCTCTTAGGTGGACAGGGGGTGGGCGAGCAGTACTTC
abundance: medium-sized
j_gene: TRBJ2-7
v_gene: TRBV28
d_gene: TRBD1

CDR3aa: CASSVQGYNTQYF
CDR3nt: TGTGCCAGCAGTGTCCAGGGTTACAATACGCAGTATTTT
abundance: many
j_gene: TRBJ2-3
v_gene: TRBV2
d_gene: .

CDR3aa: CASSLTGNEQYF
CDR3nt: TGTGCCAGCAGTTTAACAGGCAACGAGCAGTACTTC
abundance: medium-sized
j_gene: TRBJ2-7
v_gene: TRBV27
d_gene: .

CDR3aa: CSARAPGLAGYNEQFF
CDR3nt: TGCAGTGCTAGAGCCCCGGGACTAGCTGGATACAATGAGCAGTTCTTC
abundance: many
j_gene: TRBJ2-1
v_gene: TRBV20-1
d_gene: TRBD2

CDR3aa: CASSSSGGAEVEQFF
CDR3nt: TGTGCCAGCAGCAGTAGCGGGGGGGCCGAGGTTGAGCAGTTCTTC
abundance: .
j_gene: TRBJ2-1
v_gene: TRBV11-1
d_gene: TRBD2

CDR3aa: CASSDRDRENIQYF
CDR3nt: TGTGCCAGCAGCGACCGGGACAGGGAGAACATTCAGTACTTC
abundance: many
j_gene: TRBJ2-4
v_gene: TRBV9
d_gene: TRBD1

CDR3aa: CASSMRTGNTIYF
CDR3nt: TGTGCCAGTAGTATGCGAACTGGAAACACCATATATTTT
abundance: medium-sized
j_gene: TRBJ1-3
v_gene: TRBV19
d_gene: .

CDR3aa: CASSATDTQYF
CDR3nt: TGTGCCAGCAGTGCGACAGATACGCAGTATTTT
abundance: many
j_gene: TRBJ2-3
v_gene: TRBV12-3/TRBV12-4
d_gene: .

CDR3aa: CAIREGRTNTEAFF
CDR3nt: TGCGCCATCAGGGAGGGACGGACGAACACTGAAGCTTTCTTT
abundance: few
j_gene: TRBJ1-1
v_gene: TRBV6-2/TRBV6-3
d_gene: .

CDR3aa: CASSLTNDRTDNYGYTF
CDR3nt: TGTGCCAGCAGTCTAACTAACGACAGGACCGATAACTATGGCTACACCTTC
abundance: many
j_gene: TRBJ1-2
v_gene: TRBV3-1
d_gene: .

CDR3aa: CASGQGLAGRGDTQYF
CDR3nt: TGTGCCAGCGGCCAGGGACTAGCGGGACGGGGGGATACGCAGTATTTT
abundance: .
j_gene: TRBJ2-3
v_gene: TRBV11-2
d_gene: TRBD2

CDR3aa: CASSQGSVYYEQYF
CDR3nt: TGTGCCAGCAGCCAAGGCAGTGTCTACTACGAGCAGTACTTC
abundance: .
j_gene: TRBJ2-7
v_gene: TRBV3-1
d_gene: .

CDR3aa: CSATYKLDNEQFF
CDR3nt: TGCAGTGCTACCTACAAACTAGACAATGAGCAGTTCTTC
abundance: many
j_gene: TRBJ2-1
v_gene: TRBV20-1
d_gene: .